This entry lists 7 T cell receptor beta chains sequenced from one sample in a study of cytomegalovirus exposure and HLA in healthy donors. PCR used 60 Vbeta primers and 13 Jbeta primers. Clones were read by immunoSEQ multiplex PCR, and TCRdb kept only the in-frame ones, dropping some. There are about 140,000 clones in the sample; 60% to 80% occur only once, and about 1.8% lies in the top ten. The material sequenced was PBMCs. The receptors derive from a woman in her thirties in good health and CMV-seronegative.

The chain couples TRBV15 to TRBJ1-1; 7 positions agree with TRBD1. The germline V gene encodes CDR1 LNHNV and CDR2 YYDKDF (reference sequence). Trimming removed 4 bases from V and 7 bases from J; junction bases left unmatched: 12. There are 15 residues in the CDR3. The CDR3 DNA follows: TGTGCCACCAGCAACAACCGGGACAGCGACGTTGAAGCTTTCTTT. The encoded protein is CATSNNRDSDVEAFF.

V usage is TRBV7-9 and J usage is TRBJ1-1, with a possible D match to TRBD1 (5 bases). V shed 6 bases and J shed 0 bases, with 14 bases lying between them. The CDR3 is made up of 15 amino acids. In germline, CDR1 is SEHNR, CDR2 FQNEAQ (reference sequence). CDR3 nucleotide sequence: TGTGCCAGCAGTTCCTTCGACAGTTTGAACACTGAAGCTTTCTTT. This gives the protein CASSSFDSLNTEAFF.

The chain carries TRBV15 and TRBJ1-4; 10 bases map to TRBD1. CDR1 and CDR2 from the germline V gene are LNHNV and YYDKDF (reference sequence). Trimming at V came to 4 bases and at J to 6 bases, leaving 5 bases not matched to a gene. The CDR3 length is 15 residues. CDR3 nucleotide sequence: TGTGCCACCAGCACCCGGGACAGGGGACATGAAAAACTGTTTTTT. The encoded protein is CATSTRDRGHEKLFF.

This clone was observed a single time. J is TRBJ1-2 and V is TRBV2; no definite D call. Per the germline V gene, CDR1 is SNHLY and CDR2 is FYNNEI. The CDR3 runs 14 residues. Trimming left V 3 bases short and J 2 bases short, with 10 bases between. The CDR3, as DNA: TGTGCCAGCAGTGAGCAACAGATAAACTATGGCTACACCTTC. Protein product: CASSEQQINYGYTF.

The gene calls are TRBV30 and TRBJ2-2; 8 nucleotides line up with TRBD1. The CDR3 is 16 residues long. Unmatched junction bases numbered 9, after V lost 0 bases and J lost 6 bases. Germline V gene data show CDR1 as GTSNPN and CDR2 as SVGIG (reference sequence). The CDR3 DNA reads TGTGCCTGGAGTGTACCAGACAGGGGAATTGCCGGGGAGCTGTTTTTT. It encodes CAWSVPDRGIAGELFF.

The V call is TRBV10-3, the J call TRBJ1-5; D is unclear. CDR1 is ENHRY, CDR2 SYGVKD, per germline. V lost 0 bases to trimming and J lost 6 bases, with 3 bases between them. CDR3 length equals 12 residues. CDR3 coding DNA: TGTGCCATCAGTGAGTCGAGTCAGCCCCAGCATTTT. This encodes CAISESSQPQHF.

A few counts support this clone. The gene calls are TRBV5-1 and TRBJ1-1, with 8 bases that match TRBD1. Germline assignment: CDR1 SGHRS and CDR2 YFSETQ. Trimming removed 4 bases from V and 5 bases from J; junction bases left unmatched: 10. CDR3 size: 15 residues. CDR3 nucleotides: TGCGCCAGCAGCCAGCCAGGGGGCGCTGGGACTGAAGCTTTCTTT. Translation gives CASSQPGGAGTEAFF.